These 22 T cell receptor beta chains were all obtained from the same sample, sequenced in a study of CD8 T cells in ankylosing spondylitis. One entry per CDR3 protein, called by TCRdb with MiXCR from the 5' RACE reads. Altogether 250,000 to 400,000 distinct CDR3 sequences are present, under 14% being singletons, with the ten largest covering roughly a tenth. The sample was blood, either unsorted or a sorted T cell fraction (not recorded which). These receptors were obtained from a female donor with ankylosing spondylitis or in good health (not recorded which).

This clonotype was counted at least ten times. The chain carries TRBV12-3 or TRBV12-4 and TRBJ2-1, with 11 bases aligning to TRBD1. The CDR3 runs to 16 residues. After removal of 6 bases from V and 7 bases from J, the junction contained 11 bases not matched to a gene. The DNA for the CDR3 is TGTGCCAGCAGCTCCCGGCGGACAGGGGGCTATAATGAGCAGTTCTTC. Translated, it gives CASSSRRTGGYNEQFF.

The rearrangement uses TRBV20-1 and TRBJ2-1; possible D gene TRBD2, 5 bases. This CDR3 region has 11 residues. CDR1 and CDR2 (germline): DFQATT, SNEGSKA (reference sequence). V was clipped by 5 bases and J by 8 bases, with 10 bases between them. The CDR3 DNA reads TGCAGTGCTCGGGGTCGAGATGAGCAGTTCTTC. Its protein is CSARGRDEQFF.

The CDR3 loop is CSAREAISGANVLTF. The CDR3 coding sequence is TGCAGTGCTAGAGAGGCCATCTCTGGGGCCAACGTCCTGACTTTC. The rearrangement joins TRBV20-1 to TRBJ2-6; D not certain. The CDR3 runs 15 residues. Trimming pared 0 bases from V and 0 bases from J, leaving 6 bases between. Germline CDR1 and CDR2: DFQATT and SNEGSKA (reference sequence).

This clonotype was observed many times. In nucleotides, the CDR3 is TGTGCCAGCAGCGTATGGGGGGACACAAAGGGCACGCAGTATTTT. Its protein product is CASSVWGDTKGTQYF. The chain joins TRBV9 to TRBJ2-3; the D gene could be TRBD1 or TRBD2 (6 bases each). The V end lost 1 base, the J end lost 9 bases, and 18 bases lay between the germline ends. The CDR3 runs 15 residues. The germline V gene has CDR1 SGDLS and CDR2 YYNGEE.

In this sample, this clonotype turned up a few times. V usage is TRBV5-1 and J usage is TRBJ1-1; possibly TRBD1 for D (5 bases). V was shortened by 5 bases and J by 2 bases, with 10 bases between the two germline ends. The CDR3 covers 13 residues. Germline lookup yields CDR1 SGHRS and CDR2 YFSETQ. Written as DNA, the CDR3 is TGCGCCAGCAGGGAAGACAGAAACACTGAAGCTTTCTTT. This encodes CASREDRNTEAFF.

This clonotype has a count of ten or more. The chain uses TRBV7-2 and TRBJ2-1; weak D call: TRBD1 (7 bases). V lost 6 bases, J lost 2 bases, and 11 bases lay in between. The CDR3 runs 14 residues. CDR1 and CDR2 from the germline V gene are SGHTA and FQGNSA. Here the CDR3 reads CASSGGGTYNEQFF. The CDR3 bases are TGTGCCAGCAGTGGAGGGGGCACCTACAATGAGCAGTTCTTC.

The sample holds many counts of this clonotype. The rearrangement joins TRBV5-1 to TRBJ2-5; 7 nucleotides match TRBD2. Germline V gene sequence: CDR1 SGHRS, CDR2 YFSETQ. The V gene end was trimmed by 5 bases and the J gene end by 4 bases; junction bases not matched to a gene: 11. The CDR3 totals 15 residues. Here the CDR3 DNA reads TGCGCCAGCAGTTTTTTGACTGGGAGGGGAGAGACCCAGTACTTC. Translating gives CASSFLTGRGETQYF.

This clonotype was found many times. The chain employs TRBV5-1 and TRBJ2-7, with 8 bases that match TRBD1. There are 15 residues in the CDR3. The V gene's germline CDR1 is SGHRS and CDR2 YFSETQ. After removal of 0 bases from V and 3 bases from J, the junction contained 5 bases not matched to a gene. This CDR3 is CASSLGGGQVYEQYF. The CDR3 DNA sequence: TGCGCCAGCAGCTTGGGTGGGGGACAGGTCTACGAGCAGTACTTC.

This clonotype was picked up a small number of times. The chain has TRBV10-3 and TRBJ1-2, with a weak D call TRBD1 (5 bases). CDR3 length: 16 residues. Germline V gene data show CDR1 as ENHRY and CDR2 as SYGVKD. V lost 0 bases to trimming and J lost 0 bases, with 11 bases between them. CDR3 DNA sequence: TGTGCCATCAGTGAGTCTGGAGGGGTCACTAACTATGGCTACACCTTC. Translated, it gives CAISESGGVTNYGYTF.

This clonotype was picked up a small number of times. The V and J genes are TRBV9 and TRBJ2-7; D might be TRBD1 (6 bases). Trimming removed 4 bases from V and 3 bases from J, with 17 bases in between. This CDR3 spans 15 amino acids. CDR1 is SGDLS, CDR2 YYNGEE, per germline. In DNA, the CDR3 is TGTGCCAGCAGCTCCGGGACACGGAGGATCTACGAGCAGTACTTC. It specifies CASSSGTRRIYEQYF.

The table lists this clonotype with many counts. The chain joins TRBV12-3 or TRBV12-4 to TRBJ2-7; D gene ambiguous. The CDR3 runs to 14 residues. The V gene lost 7 bases and the J gene lost 1 base, with 14 bases spanning the gap. The DNA of the CDR3 is TGTGCCAGCAAGAAACCGGGTCGGTCCTACGAGCAGTACTTC. Protein: CASKKPGRSYEQYF.

In nucleotides, the CDR3 is TGTGCCAGCAGCTTAGGGACGGGACAGAACACTGAAGCTTTCTTT. The encoded protein is CASSLGTGQNTEAFF. The chain joins TRBV11-2 to TRBJ1-1, with D maybe TRBD1 (6 bases). Deletions cut 1 base from V and 1 base from J, with 10 bases between. CDR1 SGHAT and CDR2 FQNNGV come from the germline V gene. The CDR3 has 15 residues.

This clonotype has at least ten counts. The rearrangement uses TRBV3-1 and TRBJ2-2; no reliable D call. This CDR3 region has 14 residues. Per germline, CDR1 LGHDT and CDR2 YNNKEL (reference sequence). V was clipped by 1 base and J by 1 base, with 4 bases between them. CDR3 nucleotides: TGTGCCAGCAGCCAAGTGCAGAACACCGGGGAGCTGTTTTTT. Translating it yields CASSQVQNTGELFF.

This clonotype was counted only a few times. The chain employs TRBV14 and TRBJ2-1; no clear D. Germline CDR1 SGHDN, CDR2 FVKESK. The CDR3 consists of 13 residues. Trimming pared 3 bases from V and 8 bases from J, leaving 11 bases between. This CDR3 reads CASSHVRKDEQFF. The CDR3 coding sequence is TGTGCCAGCAGCCACGTAAGGAAGGATGAGCAGTTCTTC.

The V and J genes are TRBV30 and TRBJ1-3, with a tentative D call TRBD1 (6 bases). The ends were cut back, 4 bases at V and 0 bases at J, with 7 bases in the middle. Germline values: CDR1 GTSNPN, CDR2 SVGIG (reference sequence). This CDR3 is built from 13 residues. CDR3 DNA sequence: TGTGCCTGGAAACAGGGCTCTGGAAACACCATATATTTT. It is translated as CAWKQGSGNTIYF. Supplemented by reference TRBV30 and TRBJ1-3, the full variable domain reads SQTIHQWPATLVQPVGSPLSLECTVEGTSNPNLYWYRQAAGRGLQLLFYSVGIGQISSEVPQNLSASRPQDRQFILSSKKLLLSDSGFYLCAWKQGSGNTIYFGEGSWLTVV.

By share, this clonotype counts as medium-sized. The rearrangement links TRBV20-1 to TRBJ2-2; the D gene is possibly TRBD2 (5 bases). The V and J ends lost 3 bases and 3 bases respectively, with 14 bases between them. CDR1 is DFQATT, CDR2 SNEGSKA, per germline (reference sequence). The CDR3 sequence is 15 residues long. Here the CDR3 DNA reads TGCAGTGCTAGGAGGGCTTCGTCGGACACCGGGGAGCTGTTTTTT. It translates to CSARRASSDTGELFF.

The chain uses TRBV4-2 and TRBJ1-5; unclear D gene. The CDR3 is made up of 16 amino acids. The germline V gene encodes CDR1 LGHNA and CDR2 YNFKEQ. V was cut by 4 bases and J by 1 base, with 14 bases left in between. The DNA of the CDR3 is TGTGCCAGCAGCCCCGCCGGAGTAGTGAGCAATCAGCCCCAGCATTTT. It encodes CASSPAGVVSNQPQHF.

This clonotype was observed at least ten times. V usage is TRBV28 and J usage is TRBJ2-4, with D tentatively TRBD2 (7 bases). Between the trimmed V and J ends, which lost 5 bases and 9 bases, there was a span of 17 bases. Germline V gives CDR1 MDHEN, CDR2 SYDVKM. The CDR3 runs to 14 residues. The CDR3 DNA is TGTGCCAGCAGTCGCATGGTCCGGGGGGCCATTCAGTACTTC. This codes for CASSRMVRGAIQYF.

In its sample, this clonotype was seen once. The rearrangement uses TRBV4-2 and TRBJ2-5; the D is unclear. Trimming took off 1 base at V and 5 bases at J, with 11 bases between the two ends. The length of the CDR3 is 14 residues. The germline V gene has CDR1 LGHNA and CDR2 YNFKEQ. Here the CDR3 DNA reads TGTGCCAGCAGCCAAGTTGGTCTGCGCGAGACCCAGTACTTC. It codes for CASSQVGLRETQYF.

This clonotype showed up many times. CDR3 nucleotides: TGTGCCAGCAGCTCCGCGGGAGCGTGGACCTCTAGCACAGATACGCAGTATTTT. Translated, it gives CASSSAGAWTSSTDTQYF. The chain combines TRBV28 with TRBJ2-3; TRBD2 matches 7 bases. Trimming removed 6 bases from V and 0 bases from J; junction bases left unmatched: 15. The germline V gene encodes CDR1 MDHEN and CDR2 SYDVKM. This CDR3 is built from 18 residues.

This clonotype was recorded a few times. The rearrangement uses TRBV5-1 and TRBJ2-7; 9 bases are shared with TRBD1. Germline V CDR1 and CDR2: SGHRS, YFSETQ. V lost 0 bases to trimming and J lost 5 bases; unmatched junction nucleotides: 0. The CDR3 contains 13 residues. CDR3 sequence (DNA): TGCGCCAGCAGCTTGGGGACAGGGGACGAGCAGTACTTC. Its translation: CASSLGTGDEQYF.

The rearrangement joins TRBV5-1 to TRBJ1-2; tentatively, D is TRBD1 (6 bases). The germline CDR1 and CDR2 sequences are SGHRS and YFSETQ. There are 16 residues in the CDR3. Trimming cost V 4 bases and J 4 bases, with 20 bases left between them. The CDR3 DNA reads as TGCGCCAGCAGCGCGGGGACATCCTCTTTTGGCTATGGCTACACCTTC. Translation: CASSAGTSSFGYGYTF.